What follows are 23 T cell receptor beta chains derived from one specimen sequenced in a study of OX40 agonist ivuxolimab in advanced cancers. Assay used: immunoSEQ multiplex PCR; TCRdb lists only in-frame clones, some missing. The sample includes some 59,000 clones, under 90% of them seen just once. The specimen was CD4+ or CD8+ T cells sorted from blood, collected in a trial of the OX40 agonist ivuxolimab. These receptors originate from an adult with an advanced solid tumor such as melanoma, head and neck, liver or kidney cancer.

The chain joins TRBV2 to TRBJ2-2, with D tentatively TRBD1 or TRBD2 (6 bases each). In germline, CDR1 is SNHLY, CDR2 FYNNEI. The CDR3 is 18 amino acids. Trimming pared 0 bases from V and 2 bases from J, leaving 16 bases between. The CDR3 loop reads CASSEAQIWGANTGELFF. The CDR3 DNA reads TGTGCCAGCAGTGAAGCCCAAATCTGGGGGGCCAACACCGGGGAGCTGTTTTTT.

CDR3 region: CASSLEGNSYNEQFF. For the CDR3, the DNA is TGCGCCAGCAGCTTGGAAGGGAATTCCTACAATGAGCAGTTCTTC. The V and J genes are TRBV5-1 and TRBJ2-1; no clear D. V was pared by 0 bases and J by 1 base, with 8 bases between. The germline V gene encodes CDR1 SGHRS and CDR2 YFSETQ. This CDR3 region has 15 residues.

The genes are TRBV21-1 and TRBJ2-1; TRBD1, as called in the table, went unchecked against the DNA. TRBV21-1 counts as a pseudogene. The CDR3 loop spans 16 amino acids. CDR3 DNA: TGTGCCAGCAGCAAGCCAGGGGTTATGTCCAACAATGAGCAGTTCTTC. It encodes CASSKPGVMSNNEQFF.

The chain uses TRBV7-6 and TRBJ2-2, with D unclear. The CDR3 runs 14 residues. Germline CDR1 and CDR2: SGHVS and FNYEAQ. The V gene lost 1 base and the J gene lost 5 bases, with 8 bases spanning the gap. CDR3 DNA sequence: TGTGCCAGCAGCTTAGTCAGAAGTACCGGGGAGCTGTTTTTT. Its translation: CASSLVRSTGELFF.

The chain recombines TRBV10-3 with TRBJ2-7; 13 positions match TRBD2. The length of the CDR3 is 18 residues. Per germline, CDR1 ENHRY and CDR2 SYGVKD. Trimming at V came to 4 bases and at J to 2 bases, leaving 11 bases not matched to a gene. DNA for the CDR3: TGTGCCATCAGTGCCGGGGGAAGGGGGACTAGCGGGACCTACGAGCAGTACTTC. It is translated as CAISAGGRGTSGTYEQYF.

The chain is built from TRBV28 and TRBJ2-2; no definite D call. This CDR3 is built from 14 residues. Trimming took off 6 bases at V and 3 bases at J, with 11 bases between the two ends. Germline V gene lookup returns CDR1 MDHEN and CDR2 SYDVKM. The CDR3, as DNA: TGTGCCAGCAGCCGTGTAGTCGACACCGGGGAGCTGTTTTTT. Protein sequence: CASSRVVDTGELFF.

This chain connects TRBV2 to TRBJ1-6; 9 bases map to TRBD1. The CDR3 totals 15 residues. Trimming at V came to 6 bases and at J to 7 bases, leaving 7 bases not matched to a gene. Germline V lookup: CDR1 SNHLY, CDR2 FYNNEI. DNA of the CDR3: TGTGCCAGCAGAAGCCGGGACAGGGCCAATTCACCCCTCCACTTT. Encoded protein: CASRSRDRANSPLHF. Together with reference TRBV2 and TRBJ1-6, the CDR3 gives the full variable domain: EPEVTQTPSHQVTQMGQEVILRCVPISNHLYFYWYRQILGQKVEFLVSFYNNEISEKSEIFDDQFSVERPDGSNFTLKIRSTKLEDSAMYFCASRSRDRANSPLHFGNGTRLTVT.

The rearrangement links TRBV7-3 to TRBJ2-2; D gene uncertain. V was cut by 5 bases and J by 8 bases, with 9 bases left in between. This CDR3 contains 12 residues. Germline values: CDR1 SGHTA, CDR2 FQGTGA. The CDR3 here is CASSIQGGELFF. In nucleotides, the CDR3 is TGTGCCAGCAGCATCCAAGGGGGGGAGCTGTTTTTT.

The rearrangement links TRBV7-3 to TRBJ2-6; D unresolved. V lost 0 bases to trimming and J lost 2 bases, with 5 bases between them. Germline CDR1 and CDR2: SGHTA and FQGTGA. The CDR3 runs to 15 residues. The CDR3 DNA follows: TGTGCCAGCAGCTTAACGTTAGCTGGGGCCAACGTCCTGACTTTC. This codes for CASSLTLAGANVLTF.

This chain connects TRBV7-3 to TRBJ2-7; D is unresolved. V was shortened by 5 bases and J by 0 bases, with 8 bases between the two germline ends. The germline V gene has CDR1 SGHTA and CDR2 FQGTGA. The CDR3 is 13 residues long. The CDR3 DNA is TGTGCCAGCAGCCCCGGCGGCTCCTACGAGCAGTACTTC. Translated: CASSPGGSYEQYF.

The V gene is TRBV5-1, the J gene TRBJ2-3; no clear D gene. The CDR3 spans 13 residues. In germline, CDR1 is SGHRS, CDR2 YFSETQ. The V end was cut by 4 bases, the J end by 6 bases, with 12 bases between. CDR3 in amino acids: CASSPQGGDTQYF. CDR3 coding DNA: TGCGCCAGCAGCCCCCAAGGTGGCGATACGCAGTATTTT.

The chain couples TRBV10-2 to TRBJ2-7, with D perhaps TRBD2 (6 bases). Looked up from germline, CDR1 is WSHSY and CDR2 is SAAADI. Trimming stripped 8 bases from V and 0 bases from J, with 11 bases between. CDR3 size: 13 residues. CDR3 DNA sequence: TGCGCCAGCCTACGTAGCGGCTCCTACGAGCAGTACTTC. It yields the protein CASLRSGSYEQYF.

This rearrangement joins TRBV2 to TRBJ1-2; a weak D match, TRBD1 (6 bases). Germline-derived CDR1 and CDR2 are SNHLY and FYNNEI. Trimming left V 7 bases short and J 2 bases short, with 14 bases between. The CDR3 has 14 residues. DNA for the CDR3: TGTGCCAGCATTCGGGACATCGCAAACTATGGCTACACCTTC. It codes for CASIRDIANYGYTF.

The chain has TRBV9 and TRBJ2-3; the D gene is possibly TRBD2 (7 bases). The length of the CDR3 is 13 residues. The V and J ends lost 3 bases and 4 bases respectively, with 9 bases between them. From germline, CDR1 is SGDLS and CDR2 YYNGEE. The CDR3 here is CASSAGGPDTQYF. CDR3 sequence (DNA): TGTGCCAGCAGCGCCGGGGGGCCAGATACGCAGTATTTT.

The chain joins TRBV5-1 to TRBJ2-1, with 9 bases identical to TRBD1. There are 19 residues in the CDR3. Trimming at V came to 3 bases and at J to 0 bases, leaving 13 bases not matched to a gene. The germline CDR1 and CDR2 sequences are SGHRS and YFSETQ. The CDR3 reads CASSSPTSDRGSSYNEQFF. DNA for the CDR3: TGCGCCAGCAGCTCCCCTACCTCGGACAGGGGCAGCTCCTACAATGAGCAGTTCTTC.

The chain is built from TRBV27 and TRBJ2-7; possible D gene TRBD2, 6 bases. Trimming cost V 5 bases and J 3 bases, with 17 bases left between them. CDR1 and CDR2 from the germline V gene are MNHEY and SMNVEV (reference sequence). The CDR3 has 15 amino acids. The CDR3, as DNA: TGTGCCAGCAGTCCCTACCGGGAGATGTTCTACGAGCAGTACTTC. Translation: CASSPYREMFYEQYF.

The J gene is TRBJ2-5, the V gene TRBV7-9; 10 bases line up with TRBD2. V dropped 1 base and J dropped 1; count of bases not matched to a gene: 3. The CDR3 is 16 amino acids. Germline assignment: CDR1 SEHNR and CDR2 FQNEAQ (reference sequence). The CDR3 here is CASSLGTSGPQETQYF. The CDR3 region has the DNA TGTGCCAGCAGCTTAGGGACTAGCGGACCCCAAGAGACCCAGTACTTC.

This sequence joins TRBV7-8 and TRBJ2-7; D unclear. The CDR3 is made up of 15 amino acids. The V gene lost 5 bases and the J gene lost 0 bases, with 14 bases spanning the gap. The germline CDR1 and CDR2 sequences are SGHVS and FQNEAQ. The CDR3, as DNA: TGTGCCAGCAGCGCCGGTGTTGGCTTCTCCTACGAGCAGTACTTC. Protein sequence: CASSAGVGFSYEQYF.

This sequence joins TRBV11-2 and TRBJ2-3; TRBD2 matches 14 bases. Germline CDR1 reads SGHAT; CDR2 reads FQNNGV. V dropped 5 bases and J dropped 5; count of bases not matched to a gene: 9. The CDR3 is 17 residues long. CDR3 sequence reads: CASSRGTSGSQGDTQYF. In DNA, the CDR3 is TGTGCCAGCAGCCGGGGGACTAGCGGGAGTCAGGGAGATACGCAGTATTTT.

The chain uses TRBV7-3 and TRBJ2-2; the match to TRBD2 covers 11 bases. V lost 5 bases to trimming and J lost 4 bases; unmatched junction nucleotides: 3. The CDR3 consists of 15 residues. The germline V gene encodes CDR1 SGHTA and CDR2 FQGTGA. CDR3 in amino acids: CASSAGLAATGELFF. CDR3 nucleotide sequence: TGTGCCAGCAGCGCGGGACTAGCGGCCACCGGGGAGCTGTTTTTT.

V gene TRBV19 combines with J gene TRBJ2-7, with 9 positions matching TRBD1. This CDR3 has 15 amino acids. CDR1 and CDR2 from the germline V gene are LNHDA and SQIVND (reference sequence). The junction had 6 bases not matched to a gene; V was cut back by 5 bases and J by 1 base. CDR3 nucleotide sequence: TGTGCCAGTAGTTACTCCGGGACAGGGTCCTACGAGCAGTACTTC. Its translation is CASSYSGTGSYEQYF.

The genes are TRBV29-1 and TRBJ1-2, with D possibly being TRBD1 (5 bases). CDR1 SQVTM and CDR2 ANQGSEA come from the germline V gene. The ends were cut back, 2 bases at V and 4 bases at J, with 14 bases in the middle. The CDR3 is 14 amino acids. The CDR3 sequence is CSVEQPGLGYGYTF. CDR3 nucleotides: TGCAGCGTTGAACAACCGGGGCTTGGCTATGGCTACACCTTC.

The chain links TRBV6-6 to TRBJ2-2, with D possibly TRBD2 on 6 matching bases. Trimming removed 7 bases from V and 7 bases from J, with 13 bases in between. The germline gives CDR1 MNHNY, CDR2 SVGAGI (reference sequence). The CDR3 consists of 13 residues. Here the CDR3 reads CASTHGGIGELFF. CDR3 bases: TGTGCCAGCACCCACGGAGGGATCGGGGAGCTGTTTTTT.